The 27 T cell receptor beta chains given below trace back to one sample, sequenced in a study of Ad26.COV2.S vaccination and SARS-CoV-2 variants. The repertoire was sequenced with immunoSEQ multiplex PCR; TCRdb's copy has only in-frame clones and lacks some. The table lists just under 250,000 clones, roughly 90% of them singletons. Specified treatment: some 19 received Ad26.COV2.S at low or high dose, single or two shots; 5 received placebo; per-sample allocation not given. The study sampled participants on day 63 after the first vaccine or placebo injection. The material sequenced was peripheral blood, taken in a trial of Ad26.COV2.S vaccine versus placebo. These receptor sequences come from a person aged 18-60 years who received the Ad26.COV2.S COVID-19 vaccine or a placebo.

This CDR3 reads CAWSVLWESYGYTF. CDR3 coding DNA: TGTGCCTGGAGTGTACTATGGGAATCCTATGGCTACACCTTC. The chain recombines TRBV30 with TRBJ1-2; no clear D gene. Germline loops: CDR1 GTSNPN, CDR2 SVGIG (reference sequence). The CDR3 is 14 residues long. Trimming removed 0 bases from V and 4 bases from J, with 12 bases in between.

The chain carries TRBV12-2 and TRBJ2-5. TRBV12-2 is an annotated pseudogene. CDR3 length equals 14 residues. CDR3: CASRFRGTQETQYF. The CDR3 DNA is TGTGCAAGTCGCTTCCGAGGGACCCAAGAGACCCAGTACTTC.

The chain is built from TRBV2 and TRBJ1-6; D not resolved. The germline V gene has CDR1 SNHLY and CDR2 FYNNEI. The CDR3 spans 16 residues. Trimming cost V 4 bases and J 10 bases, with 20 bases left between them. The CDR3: CASSGSASPGPSPLHF. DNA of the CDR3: TGTGCCAGCAGTGGTTCCGCCAGCCCAGGCCCCTCACCCCTCCACTTT.

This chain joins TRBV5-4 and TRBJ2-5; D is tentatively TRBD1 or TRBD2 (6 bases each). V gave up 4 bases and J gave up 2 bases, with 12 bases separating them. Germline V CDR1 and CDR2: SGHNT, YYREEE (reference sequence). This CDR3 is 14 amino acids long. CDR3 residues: CASSDPGAQETQYF. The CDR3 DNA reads TGTGCCAGCAGCGATCCGGGGGCTCAAGAGACCCAGTACTTC. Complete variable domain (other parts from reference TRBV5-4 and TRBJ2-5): ETGVTQSPTHLIKTRGQQVTLRCSSQSGHNTVSWYQQALGQGPQFIFQYYREEENGRGNFPPRFSGLQFPNYSSELNVNALELDDSALYLCASSDPGAQETQYFGPGTRLLVL.

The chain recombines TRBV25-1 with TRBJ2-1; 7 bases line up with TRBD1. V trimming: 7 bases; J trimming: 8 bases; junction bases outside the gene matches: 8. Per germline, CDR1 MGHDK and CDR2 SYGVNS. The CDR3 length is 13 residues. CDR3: CASTPRQGYEQFF. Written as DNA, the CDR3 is TGTGCCAGCACTCCAAGACAGGGATATGAGCAGTTCTTC.

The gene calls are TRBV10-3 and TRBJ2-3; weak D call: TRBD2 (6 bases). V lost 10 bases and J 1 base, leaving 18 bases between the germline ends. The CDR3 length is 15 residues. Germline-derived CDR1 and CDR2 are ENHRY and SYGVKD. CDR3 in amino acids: CATKRVEGGTDTQYF. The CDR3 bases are TGTGCCACAAAACGAGTGGAGGGAGGCACAGATACGCAGTATTTT.

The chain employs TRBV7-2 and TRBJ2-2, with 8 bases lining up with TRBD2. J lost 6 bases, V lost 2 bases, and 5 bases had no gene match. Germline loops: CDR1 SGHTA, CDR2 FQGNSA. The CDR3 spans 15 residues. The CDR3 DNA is TGTGCCAGCAGCTTAATCGGCGGGGGGCCCGGGGAGCTGTTTTTT. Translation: CASSLIGGGPGELFF.

The CDR3 region has the DNA TGTGCCAGCAGTTACTGGGGCGAGGGCACTGAAGCTTTCTTT. Residues: CASSYWGEGTEAFF. The chain recombines TRBV6-2 or TRBV6-3 with TRBJ1-1, with D possibly matching TRBD1 (5 bases). The germline V gene encodes CDR1 MNHEY and CDR2 SVGEGT. The CDR3 sequence is 14 residues long. Deletions cut 1 base from V and 4 bases from J, with 10 bases between.

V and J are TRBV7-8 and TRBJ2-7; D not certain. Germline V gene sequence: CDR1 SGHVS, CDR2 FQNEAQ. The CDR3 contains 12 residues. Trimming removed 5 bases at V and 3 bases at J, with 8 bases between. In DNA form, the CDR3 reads TGTGCCAGCAGCCAAGGCTACTACGAGCAGTACTTC. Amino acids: CASSQGYYEQYF.

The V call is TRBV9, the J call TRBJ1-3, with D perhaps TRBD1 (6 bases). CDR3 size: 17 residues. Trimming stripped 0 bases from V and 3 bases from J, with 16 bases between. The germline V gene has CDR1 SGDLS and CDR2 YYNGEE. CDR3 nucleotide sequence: TGTGCCAGCAGCGTAGGTGGGGGCGATGTGTTTGGAAACACCATATATTTT. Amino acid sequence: CASSVGGGDVFGNTIYF.

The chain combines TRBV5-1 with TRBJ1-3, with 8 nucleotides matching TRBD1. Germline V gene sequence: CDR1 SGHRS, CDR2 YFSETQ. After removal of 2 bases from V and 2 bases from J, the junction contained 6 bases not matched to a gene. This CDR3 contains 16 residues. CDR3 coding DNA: TGCGCCAGCAGCTTCCAGACAGGGGAGGCTGGAAACACCATATATTTT. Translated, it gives CASSFQTGEAGNTIYF. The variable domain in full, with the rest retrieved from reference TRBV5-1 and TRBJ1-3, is KAGVTQTPRYLIKTRGQQVTLSCSPISGHRSVSWYQQTPGQGLQFLFEYFSETQRNKGNFPGRFSGRQFSNSRSEMNVSTLELGDSALYLCASSFQTGEAGNTIYFGEGSWLTVV.

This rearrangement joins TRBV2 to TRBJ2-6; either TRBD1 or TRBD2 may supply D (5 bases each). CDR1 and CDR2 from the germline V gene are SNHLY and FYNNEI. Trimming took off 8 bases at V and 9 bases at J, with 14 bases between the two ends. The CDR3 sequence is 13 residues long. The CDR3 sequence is CASPVGPYNVLTF. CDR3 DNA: TGTGCCAGCCCCGTGGGACCCTACAACGTCCTGACTTTC.

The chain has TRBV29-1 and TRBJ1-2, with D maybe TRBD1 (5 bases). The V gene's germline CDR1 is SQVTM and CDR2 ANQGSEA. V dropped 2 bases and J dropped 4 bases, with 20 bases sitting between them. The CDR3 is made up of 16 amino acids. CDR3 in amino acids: CSVEIWGGARGYGYTF. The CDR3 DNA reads TGCAGCGTTGAAATCTGGGGAGGGGCCCGAGGCTATGGCTACACCTTC.

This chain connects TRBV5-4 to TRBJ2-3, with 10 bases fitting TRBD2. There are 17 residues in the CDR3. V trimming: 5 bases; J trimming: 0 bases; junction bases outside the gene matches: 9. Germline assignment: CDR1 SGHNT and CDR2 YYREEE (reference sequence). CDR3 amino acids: CASSSSGGPKSTDTQYF. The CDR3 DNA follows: TGTGCCAGCAGTTCTAGCGGGGGACCGAAGAGCACAGATACGCAGTATTTT.

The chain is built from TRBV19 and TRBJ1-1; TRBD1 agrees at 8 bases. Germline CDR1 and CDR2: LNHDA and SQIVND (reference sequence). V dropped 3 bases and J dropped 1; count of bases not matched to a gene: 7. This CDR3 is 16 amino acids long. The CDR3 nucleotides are TGTGCCAGTAGTATCTGGACAGGGAGGGAGAACACTGAAGCTTTCTTT. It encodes CASSIWTGRENTEAFF.

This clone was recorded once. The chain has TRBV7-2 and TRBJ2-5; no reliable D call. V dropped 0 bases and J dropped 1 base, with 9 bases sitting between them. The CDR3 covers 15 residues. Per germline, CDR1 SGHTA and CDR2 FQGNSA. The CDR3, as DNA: TGTGCCAGCAGCTTAGCGCGTGGCGCCCAAGAGACCCAGTACTTC. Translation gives CASSLARGAQETQYF.

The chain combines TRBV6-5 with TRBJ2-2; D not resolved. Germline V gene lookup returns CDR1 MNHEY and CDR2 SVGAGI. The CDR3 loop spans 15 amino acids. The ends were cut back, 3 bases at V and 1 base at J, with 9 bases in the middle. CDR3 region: CASSYLRLNTGELFF. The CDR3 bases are TGTGCCAGCAGTTATCTACGGCTGAACACCGGGGAGCTGTTTTTT.

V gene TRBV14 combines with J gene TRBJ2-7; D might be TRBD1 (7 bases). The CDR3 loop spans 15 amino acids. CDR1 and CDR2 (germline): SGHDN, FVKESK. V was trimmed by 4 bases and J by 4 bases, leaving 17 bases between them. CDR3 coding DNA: TGTGCCAGCAGCCTCATCCAGGGGGGACTTTACGAGCAGTACTTC. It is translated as CASSLIQGGLYEQYF.

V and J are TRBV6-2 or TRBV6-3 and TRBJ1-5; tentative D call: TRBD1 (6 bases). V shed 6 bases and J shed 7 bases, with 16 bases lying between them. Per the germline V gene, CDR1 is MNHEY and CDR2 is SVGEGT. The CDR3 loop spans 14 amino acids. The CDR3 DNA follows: TGTGCCAGCAGCTGGCAGGGGCTGGAACAGCCCCAGCATTTT. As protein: CASSWQGLEQPQHF.

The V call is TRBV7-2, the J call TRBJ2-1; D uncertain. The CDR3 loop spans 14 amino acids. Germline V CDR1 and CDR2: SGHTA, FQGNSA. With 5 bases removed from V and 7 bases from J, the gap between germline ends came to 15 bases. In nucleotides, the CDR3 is TGTGCCAGCAGCCCCGTTAGTTCTAGTAATGAGCAGTTCTTC. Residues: CASSPVSSSNEQFF.

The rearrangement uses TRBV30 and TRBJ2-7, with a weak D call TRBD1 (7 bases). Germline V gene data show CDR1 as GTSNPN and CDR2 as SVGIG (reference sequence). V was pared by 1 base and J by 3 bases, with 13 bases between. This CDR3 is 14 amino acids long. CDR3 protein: CAWSGQGGNYEQYF. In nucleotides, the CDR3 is TGTGCCTGGAGTGGGCAGGGGGGAAACTACGAGCAGTACTTC.

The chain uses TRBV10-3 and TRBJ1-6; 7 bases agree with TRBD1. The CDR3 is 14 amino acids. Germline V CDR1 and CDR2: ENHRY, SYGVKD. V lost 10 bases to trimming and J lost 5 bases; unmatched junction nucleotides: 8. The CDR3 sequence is CATTTGTDNSPLHF. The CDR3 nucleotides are TGTGCCACGACCACCGGGACAGATAATTCACCCCTCCACTTT.

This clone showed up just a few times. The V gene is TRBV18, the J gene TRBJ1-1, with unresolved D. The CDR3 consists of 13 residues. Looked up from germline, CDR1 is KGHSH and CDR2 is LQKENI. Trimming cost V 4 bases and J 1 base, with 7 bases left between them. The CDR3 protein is CASSQSKNTEAFF. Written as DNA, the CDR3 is TGTGCCAGCTCACAAAGCAAGAACACTGAAGCTTTCTTT.

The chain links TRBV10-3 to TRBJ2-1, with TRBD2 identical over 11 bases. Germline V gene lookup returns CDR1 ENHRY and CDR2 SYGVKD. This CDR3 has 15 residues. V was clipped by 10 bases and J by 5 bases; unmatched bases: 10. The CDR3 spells CATSKTSGINNEQFF. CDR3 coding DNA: TGTGCCACCTCAAAGACTAGCGGGATCAACAATGAGCAGTTCTTC.

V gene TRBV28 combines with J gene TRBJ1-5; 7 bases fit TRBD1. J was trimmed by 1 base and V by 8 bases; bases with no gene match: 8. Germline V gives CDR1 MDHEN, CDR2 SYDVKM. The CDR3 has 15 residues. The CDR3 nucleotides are TGTGCCAGCCTCAAAGAGGGGGCAAGCAATCAGCCCCAGCATTTT. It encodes CASLKEGASNQPQHF.

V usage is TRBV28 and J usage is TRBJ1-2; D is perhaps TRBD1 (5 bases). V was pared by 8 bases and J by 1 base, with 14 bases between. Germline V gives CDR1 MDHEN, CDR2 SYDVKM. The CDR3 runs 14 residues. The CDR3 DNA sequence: TGTGCCAGCGGGTCCGGGGGGGTTAACTATGGCTACACCTTC. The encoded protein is CASGSGGVNYGYTF.

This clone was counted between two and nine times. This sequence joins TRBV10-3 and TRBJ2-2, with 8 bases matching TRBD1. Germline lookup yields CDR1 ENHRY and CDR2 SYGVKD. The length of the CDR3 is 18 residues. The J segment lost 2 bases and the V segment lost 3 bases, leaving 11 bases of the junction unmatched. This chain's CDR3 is CAISDGRGQIGNTGELFF. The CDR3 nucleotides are TGTGCCATCAGTGATGGCAGGGGGCAGATTGGTAACACCGGGGAGCTGTTTTTT.